The 16 T cell receptor beta chains in this list originate from one sample, sequenced in a study of radiation and T cells in renal cell carcinoma. The method was immunoSEQ multiplex PCR; TCRdb's version includes in-frame clones alone and lacks a portion of them. The sample includes approximately 80,000 clones, roughly nine tenths of them seen just once. Time point specified: blood 4 weeks post-SBRT, at nephrectomy. Treatment given: 15 Gy SBRT to primary tumor, nephrectomy 4 weeks later. Here the sequenced sample was blood, taken from a patient whose treatment included radiotherapy and nephrectomy. The receptor set was obtained from a woman in her sixties or seventies with renal cell carcinoma.

The J gene is TRBJ2-5, the V gene TRBV5-1; a possible D gene is TRBD2 (5 bases). The J call is doubtful: the DNA matches TRBJ2-7 better. CDR1 is SGHRS and CDR2 is YFSETQ in the germline V gene. The CDR3 has 14 residues. The CDR3 DNA reads TGCGCCAGCAGCTTGGCGGGAAGCTCCTACGAGCAGTACTTC. It translates to CASSLAGSSYEQYF.

The gene calls are TRBV7-3 and TRBJ2-5; no reliable D call. Germline V gives CDR1 SGHTA, CDR2 FQGTGA. The length of the CDR3 is 13 residues. The germline V and J ends were trimmed by 3 bases and 0 bases, with 5 bases remaining between them. CDR3 nucleotide sequence: TGTGCCAGCAGCTTGTCAAACCAAGAGACCCAGTACTTC. Protein: CASSLSNQETQYF.

The sample holds one count of this clone. The chain links TRBV18 to TRBJ2-7; D remains ambiguous. Deletions cut 3 bases from V and 5 bases from J, with 5 bases between. Germline values: CDR1 KGHSH, CDR2 LQKENI. The CDR3 spans 11 residues. This chain's CDR3 is CASSPYHEQYF. The CDR3 DNA follows: TGTGCCAGCTCACCTTACCACGAGCAGTACTTC. Drawing the rest from reference TRBV18 and TRBJ2-7, the complete variable domain is NAGVMQNPRHLVRRRGQEARLRCSPMKGHSHVYWYRQLPEEGLKFMVYLQKENIIDESGMPKERFSAEFPKEGPSILRIQQVVRGDSAAYFCASSPYHEQYFGPGTRLTVT.

The chain links TRBV5-1 to TRBJ2-5; 7 bases line up with TRBD2. CDR1 and CDR2 (germline): SGHRS, YFSETQ. The junction had 4 bases not matched to a gene; V was cut back by 2 bases and J by 0 bases. CDR3 size: 15 residues. CDR3 sequence: CASSLSGGDQETQYF. The CDR3 bases are TGCGCCAGCAGCTTAAGTGGGGGGGACCAAGAGACCCAGTACTTC. The variable domain in full, with the rest retrieved from reference TRBV5-1 and TRBJ2-5, is KAGVTQTPRYLIKTRGQQVTLSCSPISGHRSVSWYQQTPGQGLQFLFEYFSETQRNKGNFPGRFSGRQFSNSRSEMNVSTLELGDSALYLCASSLSGGDQETQYFGPGTRLLVL.

The chain uses TRBV7-2 and TRBJ2-7; TRBD2 aligns across 7 bases. J lost 0 bases, V lost 4 bases, and 9 bases had no gene match. The germline V gene encodes CDR1 SGHTA and CDR2 FQGNSA. The CDR3 is 16 residues long. CDR3 loop: CASSSPLGDYSYEQYF. Written as DNA, the CDR3 is TGTGCCAGCAGCTCACCACTGGGGGACTACTCCTACGAGCAGTACTTC.

The chain uses TRBV6-5 and TRBJ2-7, with 10 bases matching TRBD1. In germline, CDR1 is MNHEY, CDR2 SVGAGI. V trimming: 4 bases; J trimming: 3 bases; junction bases outside the gene matches: 9. The CDR3 sequence is 16 residues long. The CDR3 nucleotides are TGTGCCAGCAGTTCTGACAGGGGGCAAAAGGGCTACGAGCAGTACTTC. Residues: CASSSDRGQKGYEQYF.

The chain joins TRBV15 to TRBJ2-5; unclear D gene. Between the trimmed V and J ends, which lost 0 bases and 0 bases, there was a span of 8 bases. CDR1 and CDR2 (germline): LNHNV, YYDKDF (reference sequence). The CDR3 length is 15 residues. The CDR3 DNA sequence: TGTGCCACCAGCAGAGATCGGCCGAACCAAGAGACCCAGTACTTC. As protein: CATSRDRPNQETQYF.

V is TRBV7-3 and J is TRBJ2-2; perhaps TRBD1 as D (5 bases). From germline, CDR1 is SGHTA and CDR2 FQGTGA. Trimming removed 2 bases from V and 7 bases from J, with 8 bases in between. The CDR3 has 13 amino acids. CDR3 region: CASSLEGVGELFF. As DNA, the CDR3 is TGTGCCAGCAGCTTAGAAGGGGTCGGGGAGCTGTTTTTT.

The V call is TRBV27, the J call TRBJ2-1; TRBD2 matches at 12 bases. The CDR3 is made up of 16 amino acids. Germline loops: CDR1 MNHEY, CDR2 SMNVEV (reference sequence). V dropped 4 bases and J dropped 7; count of bases not matched to a gene: 8. Written as DNA, the CDR3 is TGTGCCAGCAGTTCCCTAGCGGGGGGGCCGTTGAATGAGCAGTTCTTC. Protein: CASSSLAGGPLNEQFF.

This rearrangement joins TRBV10-1 to TRBJ1-5, with a tentative D call TRBD1 (6 bases). Per the germline V gene, CDR1 is WNHNN and CDR2 is SYGVQD (reference sequence). The CDR3 extends over 21 amino acids. Trimming shortened V by 2 bases and J by 2 bases, and 28 bases separated the two germline ends. Here the CDR3 DNA reads TGCGCCAGCAGTGAGAGGTGGATTTTGAACAGGGCACAGGAAGGCAATCAGCCCCAGCATTTT. Protein sequence: CASSERWILNRAQEGNQPQHF.

This sequence joins TRBV5-1 and TRBJ1-3, with D possibly TRBD1 on 5 matching bases. Germline V gene lookup returns CDR1 SGHRS and CDR2 YFSETQ. This CDR3 is built from 17 residues. Trimming removed 4 bases from V and 0 bases from J, with 17 bases in between. The CDR3 nucleotides are TGCGCCAGCAGCCTAGGGGACGCCCTCCGCTCTGGAAACACCATATATTTT. Protein product: CASSLGDALRSGNTIYF.

V gene TRBV29-1 combines with J gene TRBJ2-4, with D perhaps matching TRBD2 (7 bases). CDR3 length: 15 residues. Looked up from germline, CDR1 is SQVTM and CDR2 is ANQGSEA. Trimming removed 6 bases from V and 7 bases from J, with 22 bases in between. The DNA of the CDR3 is TGCAGCGTCGCCTACAAGGGGGGGCAGGGGAACATTCAGTACTTC. Translating gives CSVAYKGGQGNIQYF.

A single count supports this clone. V is TRBV4-1 and J is TRBJ1-3; maybe TRBD1 (5 bases). CDR1 is MGHRA and CDR2 is YSYEKL in the germline V gene. The V and J ends lost 4 bases and 15 bases respectively, with 19 bases between them. The CDR3 length is 13 residues. This CDR3 reads CASSPDRSGTGYF. The CDR3 coding sequence is TGCGCCAGCAGCCCGGACCGCTCTGGGACCGGATATTTT.

Notes on this clone: Other DNA sequences in the sample encode the same CDR3. This chain uses TRBV7-9 with TRBJ2-7; D remains unclear. The germline V gene has CDR1 SEHNR and CDR2 FQNEAQ (reference sequence). Trimming cost V 3 bases and J 5 bases, with 5 bases left between them. The CDR3 is 11 residues long. The CDR3 DNA sequence: TGTGCCAGCAGCTTCCTCAACGAGCAGTACTTC. Amino acids: CASSFLNEQYF.

V is TRBV9 and J is TRBJ2-2; D gene uncertain. V was pared by 3 bases and J by 6 bases, with 3 bases between. CDR1 and CDR2 (germline): SGDLS, YYNGEE. The CDR3 consists of 11 residues. CDR3 region: CASSGPGELFF. The CDR3 DNA reads TGTGCCAGCAGCGGCCCCGGGGAGCTGTTTTTT.

The gene calls are TRBV18 and TRBJ2-7; 9 bases are shared with TRBD2. V was pared by 5 bases and J by 1 base, with 3 bases of the junction left unmatched. The V gene's germline CDR1 is KGHSH and CDR2 LQKENI. This CDR3 comprises 14 residues. The CDR3 spells CASSRTSASYEQYF. The CDR3 coding sequence is TGTGCCAGCTCAAGGACTAGCGCTTCCTACGAGCAGTACTTC.